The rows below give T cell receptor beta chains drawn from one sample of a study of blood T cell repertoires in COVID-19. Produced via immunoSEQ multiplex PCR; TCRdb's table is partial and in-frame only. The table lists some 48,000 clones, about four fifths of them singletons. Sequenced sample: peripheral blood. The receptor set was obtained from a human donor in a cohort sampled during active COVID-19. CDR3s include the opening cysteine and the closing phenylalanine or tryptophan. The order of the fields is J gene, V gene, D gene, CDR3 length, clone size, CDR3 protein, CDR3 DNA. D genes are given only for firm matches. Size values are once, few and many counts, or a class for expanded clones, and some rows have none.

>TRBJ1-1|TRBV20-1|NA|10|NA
CRWGDTEAFF
TGCAGATGGGGAGATACTGAAGCTTTCTTT
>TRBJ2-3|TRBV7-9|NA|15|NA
CASSLVDSPTDTQYF
TGTGCCAGCAGCTTAGTAGACAGCCCCACAGATACGCAGTATTTT
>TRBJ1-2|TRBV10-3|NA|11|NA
CAISGPEGYTF
TGTGCCATCAGTGGGCCGGAGGGCTACACCTTC
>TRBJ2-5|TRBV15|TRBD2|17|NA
CATSTRTSGGIQETQYF
TGTGCCACCAGCACTCGGACTAGCGGGGGTATCCAAGAGACCCAGTACTTC
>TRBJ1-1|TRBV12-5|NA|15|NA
CASAFWGTLHTEAFF
TGTGCTAGTGCCTTTTGGGGGACACTACACACTGAAGCTTTCTTT
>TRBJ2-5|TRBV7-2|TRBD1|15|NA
CASSPWTGWEETQYF
TGTGCCAGCAGCCCCTGGACAGGGTGGGAAGAGACCCAGTACTTC
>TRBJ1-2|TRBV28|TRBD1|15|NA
CASSTVQGARGGYTF
TGTGCCAGCAGTACCGTACAGGGGGCAAGGGGTGGCTACACCTTC
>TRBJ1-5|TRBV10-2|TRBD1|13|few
CASKGQGHQPQHF
TGCGCCAGCAAGGGACAGGGGCATCAGCCCCAGCATTTT
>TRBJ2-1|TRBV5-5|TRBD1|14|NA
CASSFGQGALGQFF
TGTGCCAGCAGCTTTGGACAGGGGGCCTTAGGACAGTTCTTC
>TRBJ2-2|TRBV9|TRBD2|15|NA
CASNGGTTDTGELFF
TGTGCCAGCAACGGGGGGACTACAGACACCGGGGAGCTGTTTTTT
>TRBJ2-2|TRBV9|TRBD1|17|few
CASSVPRDRENTGELFF
TGTGCCAGCAGCGTCCCCAGGGACAGGGAGAACACCGGGGAGCTGTTTTTT
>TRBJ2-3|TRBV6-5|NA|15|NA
CASSFDRASTDTQYF
TGTGCCAGCAGCTTTGACAGAGCTAGCACAGATACGCAGTATTTT
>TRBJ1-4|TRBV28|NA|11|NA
CASRDPEKLFF
TGTGCCAGCCGGGATCCTGAAAAACTGTTTTTT
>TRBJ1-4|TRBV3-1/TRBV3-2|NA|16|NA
CASSQDLVRGSEKLFF
TGTGCCAGCAGCCAAGATCTAGTCCGGGGAAGCGAAAAACTGTTTTTT
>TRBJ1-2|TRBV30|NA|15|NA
CAWILKGGMGYGYTF
TGTGCCTGGATCCTAAAAGGAGGGATGGGGTATGGCTACACCTTC
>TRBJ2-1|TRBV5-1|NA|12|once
CASNQGFNEQFF
TGCGCCAGCAACCAGGGTTTCAATGAGCAGTTCTTC
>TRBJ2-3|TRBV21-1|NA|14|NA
CASGTGRLTDTQYF
TGTGCCAGCGGTACCGGGAGGTTGACAGATACGCAGTATTTT
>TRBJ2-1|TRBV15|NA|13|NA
CATGGQPYNEQFF
TGTGCCACCGGGGGACAACCTTACAATGAGCAGTTCTTC
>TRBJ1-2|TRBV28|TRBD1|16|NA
CASSSPLGTGSSGYTF
TGTGCCAGCAGTTCCCCCCTCGGGACAGGGTCTAGTGGCTACACCTTC
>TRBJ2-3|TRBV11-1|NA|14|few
CASSSRTAPDTQYF
TGTGCCAGCAGCTCAAGGACAGCGCCAGATACGCAGTATTTT
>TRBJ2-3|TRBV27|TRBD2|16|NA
CASSVLAGGPTDTQYF
TGTGCCAGCAGTGTCCTAGCGGGGGGGCCCACAGATACGCAGTATTTT
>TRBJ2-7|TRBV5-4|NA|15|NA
CASSPSQSSPYEQYF
TGTGCCAGCAGCCCATCACAGTCATCCCCCTACGAGCAGTACTTC
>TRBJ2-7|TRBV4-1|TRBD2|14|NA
CASSFTATGGEQYF
TGCGCCAGCAGCTTCACCGCAACGGGGGGCGAGCAGTACTTC